The 24 T cell receptor beta chains below were found in one sample sequenced in a study of blood T cells in healthy people across ages (dated by TCRdb to the mid-2010s). Libraries were built with 5' RACE. Reads for this sample came from an Illumina HiSeq 2500. The second PCR ran for about 6 to 12 cycles and used a J-beta primer mix along with a sample-barcoded 5' primer. The public sequencing data were trimmed at Q25 with fastp and processed into clonotypes with MiXCR by TCRdb, which kept only in-frame beta chains. Rows with a matching CDR3 protein are joined into one entry that keeps the most common DNA and genes. For this sample the table gives 1.6 million or so distinct CDR3 sequences, of which about 35% were detected only once. The ten largest clones capture around 11% of the sample. The sequenced sample consisted of blood. Receptors originate from a woman in her twenties or thirties in good health.

This clonotype was observed a handful of times. The chain carries TRBV20-1 and TRBJ2-7; perhaps TRBD1 as D (5 bases). CDR3 length equals 14 residues. Trimming took off 6 bases at V and 2 bases at J, with 17 bases between the two ends. CDR1 DFQATT and CDR2 SNEGSKA come from the germline V gene (reference sequence). CDR3 sequence (DNA): TGCAGTGCCCGTAGAGAGGCGGACACCTACGAGCAGTACTTC. Protein: CSARREADTYEQYF.

The table lists this clonotype with a few counts. The chain links TRBV5-1 to TRBJ2-1; D gene uncertain. This CDR3 is 15 amino acids long. The V end was cut by 2 bases, the J end by 6 bases, with 15 bases between. From germline, CDR1 is SGHRS and CDR2 YFSETQ. The CDR3 is CASSFGSGSPNEQFF. The DNA of the CDR3 is TGCGCCAGCAGCTTCGGATCCGGCAGCCCCAATGAGCAGTTCTTC.

This chain links TRBV20-1 with TRBJ2-1; the D gene is possibly TRBD2 (6 bases). The CDR3 sequence is 15 residues long. Between the trimmed V and J ends, which lost 5 bases and 4 bases, there was a span of 18 bases. CDR1 DFQATT and CDR2 SNEGSKA come from the germline V gene (reference sequence). As DNA, the CDR3 is TGCAGTGCTGGAGTAGACGGGAGTGGATACAATGAGCAGTTCTTC. It specifies CSAGVDGSGYNEQFF.

The V and J genes are TRBV29-1 and TRBJ1-1, with no clear D. CDR1 is SQVTM and CDR2 is ANQGSEA in the germline V gene. This CDR3 is built from 13 residues. Deletions cut 6 bases from V and 2 bases from J, with 13 bases between. Written as DNA, the CDR3 is TGCAGCGTACAACCAGAGGGCAACACTGAAGCTTTCTTT. Amino acids: CSVQPEGNTEAFF. The full variable domain, in which reference TRBV29-1 and TRBJ1-1 provide the parts outside the CDR3, is SAVISQKPSRDICQRGTSLTIQCQVDSQVTMMFWYRQQPGQSLTLIATANQGSEATYESGFVIDKFPISRPNLTFSTLTVSNMSPEDSSIYLCSVQPEGNTEAFFGQGTRLTVV.

This clonotype was counted between two and nine times. One end of the junction does not line up with germline, which may come from a read error. The chain carries TRBV12-3 or TRBV12-4 and TRBJ2-2, with 9 bases lining up with TRBD1. This CDR3 has 17 residues. CDR3 residues: CASNLNNGDRATGELFF. DNA for the CDR3: TGTGCCAGCAATTTAAACAACGGGGACAGGGCCACCGGGGAGCTGTTTTTT.

This clonotype came up a few times. V usage is TRBV6-1 and J usage is TRBJ2-3; D gene unclear. CDR3 size: 11 residues. Trimming removed 2 bases from V and 10 bases from J, with 7 bases in between. CDR1 is MNHNS and CDR2 is SASEGT in the germline V gene. The CDR3 reads CASSELPPQYF. Here the CDR3 DNA reads TGTGCCAGCAGTGAACTTCCTCCGCAGTATTTT.

This clonotype has more than one count but fewer than ten. J is TRBJ2-5 and V is TRBV28; TRBD2 aligns across 7 bases. The V segment lost 8 bases and the J segment 11 bases; nucleotides outside the gene matches: 11. This CDR3 is built from 12 residues. CDR1 MDHEN and CDR2 SYDVKM come from the germline V gene. This CDR3 reads CASSPGGRGQYF. The CDR3 DNA reads TGTGCCAGCTCCCCCGGGGGGAGAGGGCAGTACTTC.

The chain recombines TRBV9 with TRBJ1-2, with D perhaps matching TRBD1 (5 bases). Germline values: CDR1 SGDLS, CDR2 YYNGEE. The ends were cut back, 4 bases at V and 4 bases at J, with 14 bases in the middle. The CDR3 is 14 amino acids. The CDR3 sequence: CASSPGDGVYGYTF. The CDR3 bases are TGTGCCAGCAGCCCTGGGGACGGGGTCTATGGCTACACCTTC.

The V and J genes are TRBV27 and TRBJ2-5; D call uncertain. The J call is doubtful: the DNA matches TRBJ2-7 better. This CDR3 contains 13 residues. Germline V gene data show CDR1 as MNHEY and CDR2 as SMNVEV (reference sequence). The CDR3 DNA reads as TGTGCCAGCAGTCTCGCGGTGCACTACGAGCAGTACTTC. It encodes CASSLAVHYEQYF.

The chain recombines TRBV29-1 with TRBJ1-2, with D uncertain. The CDR3 spans 12 residues. Trimming took 5 bases from V and 2 from J, leaving 9 bases between them. From germline, CDR1 is SQVTM and CDR2 ANQGSEA. CDR3 nucleotide sequence: TGCAGCGTTTCACGGGAAAACTATGGCTACACCTTC. Residues: CSVSRENYGYTF.

The chain combines TRBV28 with TRBJ2-3, with 8 bases matching TRBD2. The length of the CDR3 is 16 residues. J was trimmed by 6 bases and V by 2 bases; bases with no gene match: 10. In germline, CDR1 is MDHEN, CDR2 SYDVKM. CDR3: CASSLVGLDKGDTQYF. CDR3 nucleotides: TGTGCCAGCAGTTTAGTGGGACTAGATAAGGGGGATACGCAGTATTTT.

This clonotype was seen ten or more times. The CDR3 coding sequence is TGTGCCACGTCAGGGGTTAACTACGAGCAGTACTTC. Protein: CATSGVNYEQYF. This chain connects TRBV28 to TRBJ2-7; possible D gene TRBD1, 6 bases. This CDR3 has 12 amino acids. Trimming took off 10 bases at V and 3 bases at J, with 13 bases between the two ends. Germline CDR1 reads MDHEN; CDR2 reads SYDVKM.

The chain couples TRBV29-1 to TRBJ2-1, with D perhaps matching TRBD2 (6 bases). Per the germline V gene, CDR1 is SQVTM and CDR2 is ANQGSEA. This CDR3 comprises 16 residues. The V end lost 1 base, the J end lost 3 bases, and 16 bases lay between the germline ends. The CDR3 bases are TGCAGCGTTGAAGTGCCTTTGCGGCGGGACTACAATGAGCAGTTCTTC. Translating gives CSVEVPLRRDYNEQFF.

In its sample, this clonotype was seen a few times. This chain uses TRBV12-3 or TRBV12-4 with TRBJ2-3; D might be TRBD2 (5 bases). The CDR3 extends over 13 amino acids. V lost 5 bases and J 2 bases, leaving 8 bases between the germline ends. CDR3 DNA sequence: TGTGCCAGCAGTATCCTAGCCACAGATACGCAGTATTTT. It yields the protein CASSILATDTQYF.

In this sample, this clonotype turned up a few times. This sequence joins TRBV13 and TRBJ2-1; 8 nucleotides agree with TRBD2. Germline trimming cut 2 bases from V and 6 bases from J; bases unmatched to any gene: 12. The CDR3 length is 17 residues. CDR1 is PRHDT, CDR2 FYEKMQ, per germline (reference sequence). The CDR3 loop reads CASSLWASGSPPNEQFF. CDR3 nucleotides: TGTGCCAGCAGCTTATGGGCTAGCGGGTCCCCTCCCAATGAGCAGTTCTTC. The full variable domain, completed using reference TRBV13 and TRBJ2-1, is AAGVIQSPRHLIKEKRETATLKCYPIPRHDTVYWYQQGPGQDPQFLISFYEKMQSDKGSIPDRFSAQQFSDYHSELNMSSLELGDSALYFCASSLWASGSPPNEQFFGPGTRLTVL.

CDR3 sequence reads: CSARDFLAGYRDEPYF. CDR3 nucleotides: TGCAGTGCTAGAGATTTCTTAGCGGGCTACCGGGACGAACCGTACTTC. This chain connects TRBV20-1 to TRBJ2-7; 7 bases fit TRBD2. Germline CDR1 reads DFQATT; CDR2 reads SNEGSKA (reference sequence). Germline trimming cut 0 bases from V and 12 bases from J; bases unmatched to any gene: 20. The CDR3 extends over 16 amino acids.

This clonotype was picked up a small number of times. The rearrangement links TRBV12-3 or TRBV12-4 to TRBJ1-1; perhaps TRBD1 as D (5 bases). The CDR3 length is 14 residues. The ends were cut back, 3 bases at V and 5 bases at J, with 13 bases in the middle. In nucleotides, the CDR3 is TGTGCCAGCAGTTTGCAGGGCTTCTGGACTGAAGCTTTCTTT. Translating gives CASSLQGFWTEAFF.

In nucleotides, the CDR3 is TGCAGTGCTTCACAGGGACACGAGTTGGGCTACACCTTC. As protein: CSASQGHELGYTF. The chain combines TRBV20-1 with TRBJ1-2, with a tentative D call TRBD1 (6 bases). Germline V gene lookup returns CDR1 DFQATT and CDR2 SNEGSKA (reference sequence). This CDR3 is built from 13 residues. V dropped 5 bases and J dropped 8 bases, with 18 bases sitting between them.

This rearrangement joins TRBV29-1 to TRBJ1-1; D gene uncertain. The CDR3 runs 12 residues. Germline assignment: CDR1 SQVTM and CDR2 ANQGSEA. The germline V and J ends were trimmed by 5 bases and 0 bases, with 7 bases remaining between them. The CDR3 region has the DNA TGCAGCGTTCGGTACATGAACACTGAAGCTTTCTTT. Translation: CSVRYMNTEAFF.

A single count supports this clonotype. The J gene is TRBJ2-3, the V gene TRBV28; D is perhaps TRBD2 (6 bases). V lost 5 bases, J lost 2 bases, and 14 bases lay in between. The germline V gene has CDR1 MDHEN and CDR2 SYDVKM. The CDR3 loop spans 15 amino acids. The CDR3 DNA reads as TGTGCCAGCAGTACCCTTAGCGGACTCACAGATACGCAGTATTTT. This codes for CASSTLSGLTDTQYF.

With regard to this clonotype: The junction shows a germline mismatch at one end, possibly a read error. The chain combines TRBV5-1 with TRBJ1-1, with unresolved D. Germline CDR1 SGHRS, CDR2 YFSETQ. This CDR3 is 14 amino acids long. This CDR3 is CASSTGETNTEAFF. The CDR3 DNA reads as TGCGCCAGCTCAACTGGGGAGACGAACACCGAAGCTTTCTTT.

This chain links TRBV4-1 with TRBJ2-7, with TRBD2 as a possible D gene (6 bases). The CDR3 is 17 amino acids. Trimming removed 4 bases from V and 3 bases from J, with 22 bases in between. Germline CDR1 and CDR2: MGHRA and YSYEKL. The CDR3 loop reads CASSLSMRGNMGYEQYF. The CDR3 nucleotides are TGCGCCAGCAGCCTCTCAATGCGGGGAAATATGGGCTACGAGCAGTACTTC.

This clonotype was detected a few times. J is TRBJ2-1 and V is TRBV7-3, with a tentative D call TRBD1 (8 bases). Germline CDR1 SGHTA, CDR2 FQGTGA. The CDR3 consists of 13 residues. V was trimmed by 2 bases and J by 9 bases, leaving 11 bases between them. CDR3 region: CASSLHRGGEQFF. CDR3 nucleotides: TGTGCCAGCAGCTTACACAGGGGGGGTGAGCAGTTCTTC.

This clonotype was seen more than once but under ten times. The chain couples TRBV29-1 to TRBJ1-2; TRBD1 matches 9 bases. The ends lost 6 bases at V and 4 bases at J; junction bases unmatched: 9. CDR3 length: 14 residues. Germline V gene sequence: CDR1 SQVTM, CDR2 ANQGSEA. Here the CDR3 reads CSVLETGGSYGYTF. In nucleotides, the CDR3 is TGCAGCGTCCTAGAGACAGGGGGGAGCTATGGCTACACCTTC.